The rows below give T cell receptor beta chains drawn from one sample of a study of blood T cells in healthy people across ages. Each CDR3 protein is one row after TCRdb ran MiXCR on the 5' RACE reads. This sample has about 750,000 distinct CDR3 sequences, with about 55% found just once. Sample: blood. These receptors came from a man aged 80 or over in good health. Both conserved end residues are part of each CDR3. D genes are given only for firm matches. Size tells how often a clone was seen (once, few, many) or the class of an expanded clone, and some rows leave it out.

>-|TRBJ2-3|-|TRBV24-1
TGTGCCACCAGTGATTCGACCGCGAGAGACGCGTATTTT
CATSDSTARDAYF
>-|TRBJ2-3|TRBD2|TRBV6-5
TGTGCCAGCAGTCCTGCGGGAGGGCCGTTGGATACGCAGTATTTT
CASSPAGGPLDTQYF
>-|TRBJ2-7|-|TRBV2
TGTGCCAGCAGTGAAGAGGACAGCTTCTACGAGCAGTACTTC
CASSEEDSFYEQYF
>few|TRBJ2-7|-|TRBV7-9
TGTGCCAGCAGCTTAGGCCCTCTCTCCTACGAGCAGTACTTC
CASSLGPLSYEQYF
>-|TRBJ1-1|-|TRBV6-6
TGTGCCAGCAGTTACTCGTACCGGACAGCAAACACTGAGGCTTTCTTT
CASSYSYRTANTEAFF
>-|TRBJ2-7|TRBD2|TRBV7-3
TGTGCCAGCAGCTCTAAGACTAGCGGGACGAACAATGAGCAGTACTTC
CASSSKTSGTNNEQYF
>-|TRBJ2-5|TRBD2|TRBV5-4
TGTGCCAGCAGCCGTAGCGGGAGAGGGTACCAAGAGACCCAGTACTTC
CASSRSGRGYQETQYF
>-|TRBJ2-1|-|TRBV11-1
TGTGCCAGCAGCGTGTGGGGTAGGAATGAGCAGTTCTTC
CASSVWGRNEQFF
>few|TRBJ2-7|-|TRBV14
TGTGCCAGCAGCCAAGTGGGGGGGCATGGCGAGCAGTACTTC
CASSQVGGHGEQYF
>few|TRBJ2-5|-|TRBV11-2
TGTGCCAGCAGCTTACCGGCTCGCCAGGGAGTAAAGACCCAGTACTTC
CASSLPARQGVKTQYF
>-|TRBJ1-6|-|TRBV9
TGTGCCAGCAGCGCCCCCCAGGGAGGCAATTCACCCCTCCACTTT
CASSAPQGGNSPLHF
>-|TRBJ1-2|-|TRBV6-5
TGTGCCAGCAACGGACAGATAGACAACTATGGCTACACCTTC
CASNGQIDNYGYTF
>-|TRBJ1-6|-|TRBV7-2
TGTGCCAGCACCGTAAACAATTCACCCCTCCACTTT
CASTVNNSPLHF
>few|TRBJ2-5|-|TRBV5-1
TGCGCCAGCAGCTTGTTCAGGGAACAAGAGACCCAGTACTTC
CASSLFREQETQYF
>few|TRBJ2-5|TRBD2|TRBV20-1
TGCAGTGCTAGAGAGCGGACTAGCGGGAGGGAGACCCAGTACTTC
CSARERTSGRETQYF
>-|TRBJ2-5|-|TRBV5-6
TGTGCCAGCAGCTGGAGCCAGGAGACCCAGTACTTC
CASSWSQETQYF
>few|TRBJ1-5|-|TRBV20-1
TGCAGTGCTAGTAACAGTAACAATCAGCCCCAGCATTTT
CSASNSNNQPQHF
>once|TRBJ2-1|TRBD2|TRBV5-5
TGTGCCAGCAGCCAGCAACAATTGGGGGGGTCCTACAATGAGCAGTTCTTC
CASSQQQLGGSYNEQFF
>few|TRBJ2-5|-|TRBV24-1
TGTGCCACCAGTGACCGCCGGACAGCCCAAGAGACCCAGTACTTC
CATSDRRTAQETQYF
>-|TRBJ1-5|-|TRBV7-8
TGTGCCAGCAGCTCCTGGACCGGTGGGCCCCAGCATTTT
CASSSWTGGPQHF
>-|TRBJ2-3|TRBD2|TRBV3-1
TGTGCCAGCAGGCCGGCGACTAGCGGGAGTAATACGCAGTATTTT
CASRPATSGSNTQYF
>-|TRBJ1-5|-|TRBV7-2
TGTGCCAGCAGCTTAGCTTCCAGAGTCAATCAGCCCCAGCATTTT
CASSLASRVNQPQHF
>few|TRBJ2-7|-|TRBV6-1
TGTGCCAGCACAGGAACGACAGGTGTGCCCTACGAGCAGTACTTC
CASTGTTGVPYEQYF
>-|TRBJ2-3|TRBD2|TRBV11-2
TGTGCCAGCAGCTTACCACAAGGGGCGGGGGTGGCAGATACGCAGTATTTT
CASSLPQGAGVADTQYF
>few|TRBJ1-1|-|TRBV11-3
TGTGCCAGCAGCTCCCAGGGGCCTTCGAACACTGAAGCTTTCTTT
CASSSQGPSNTEAFF
>-|TRBJ2-1|TRBD2|TRBV25-1
TGTGCCAGCAGTGATCGGGGTCCGGGACTAGCGGGCTACAATGAGCAGTTCTTC
CASSDRGPGLAGYNEQFF
>-|TRBJ2-1|-|TRBV3-1
TGTGCCAGCAGCCAAGATCTAACACCCTACAATGAGCAGTTCTTC
CASSQDLTPYNEQFF
>-|TRBJ2-3|TRBD1|TRBV6-6
TGTGCCAGCAGAAAGGCAGGGGGATGGGGAGATACGCAGTATTTT
CASRKAGGWGDTQYF
>-|TRBJ2-1|-|TRBV9
TGTGCCAGCAGCGCCAGCTCGGGTAATGAGCAGTTCTTC
CASSASSGNEQFF
>few|TRBJ2-6|TRBD2|TRBV19
TGTGCCAGTAGTGGGGGGGTCCTTGGGGCCAACGTCCTGACTTTC
CASSGGVLGANVLTF
>-|TRBJ1-2|-|TRBV28
TGTGCCAGCAGGCCCCCGACAAACTATGGCTACACCTTC
CASRPPTNYGYTF
>-|TRBJ2-6|TRBD1|TRBV2
TGTGCCAGCAGTATGACAGGGGCCACTGGGGCCAACGTCCTGACTTTC
CASSMTGATGANVLTF
>few|TRBJ1-6|TRBD1|TRBV3-1
TGTGCCAGCAGCCAAGGGACAGGGGGTTCTTCACCCCTCCACTTT
CASSQGTGGSSPLHF
>few|TRBJ1-4|TRBD1|TRBV12-3/TRBV12-4
TGTGCCAGTCTCGAGGGGACAGGGAGTGAAAAACTGTTTTTT
CASLEGTGSEKLFF
>-|TRBJ2-7|-|TRBV9
TGTGCCAGCAGCGTAGGGCAGGGGTTGCTTTTCGAGCAGTACTTC
CASSVGQGLLFEQYF
>few|TRBJ2-7|-|TRBV7-3
TGTGCCAGCAGCCCCTCCGGGTCAAGTGTTGGCGAGCAGTACTTC
CASSPSGSSVGEQYF
>-|TRBJ1-6|-|TRBV5-5
TGTGCCAGCAGCTTGGAGGAAACTTCACCCCTCCACTTT
CASSLEETSPLHF